Described below is a single T cell receptor beta chain sequence and its context. This receptor's antigen is unknown. Per-base qualities were not stored, and no clone one base away is much larger. To demonstrate the VDJtools post-analysis software, the study profiled TCR beta repertoires from the peripheral blood of under 15 young patients with multiple sclerosis. Multiple sclerosis patients were children and adolescents aged roughly 6 to 17 years. The data derive from a study of post-analysis software for immune sequencing data (dated by TCRdb to about 2015). Turning to the overall study: Relapsing-remitting, secondary progressive and progressive-relapsing multiple sclerosis were recorded as disease courses, and subtype annotation was lacking for some patients. The patient repertoires were set against eleven to twelve previously published healthy control repertoires from donors whose ages ranged from 6 to 25 years. A subset of samples was prepared in parallel using single-end sample barcoding, then pooled and co-amplified after Illumina adapter ligation. Overall study results and their limits: Significantly higher frequencies in patients than in controls were found for several TRBV segments, including TRBV5-6, TRBV5-1 and TRBV20-1. Compared with controls, multiple sclerosis patients had significantly lower normalized Chao1 diversity, a finding suggesting substantial peripheral T-cell clonal expansion. The control group was slightly older than the multiple sclerosis patient group. Strong co-clustering of samples prepared in the same batch was shown by direct clustering with F measure, prompting a batch-effect correction.

Libraries were constructed by PCR. TCRdb names Illumina HiSeq 2500 as the instrument used. To reduce PCR and sequencing biases, unique molecular identifiers were built into the TCR beta cDNA libraries. Approximately 500,000 cDNA molecules were obtained for every 1 to 10 million input T cells, so each molecule roughly corresponded to one T cell. The patient libraries were prepared and sequenced with the same protocol used for the earlier healthy control dataset. Within a given batch, samples were prepared together, multiplexed and sequenced on the same HiSeq lane. Concerning the study's data processing: MIGEC was used to process the raw barcoded reads, and molecular identifier groups with only a single read were discarded before consensus assembly and CDR3 extraction. VDJtools was used for post-analysis of the clonotype tables, with diversity normalized by down-sampling every dataset to the smallest sample size. In repertoire overlap clustering, CDR3 amino acid sequences, but not nucleotide sequences, were matched to correct batch-related cross-sample contamination. TCRdb reran the public reads through fastp at Q25 and MiXCR, keeping productive beta chains. CDR3 protein sequences are deduplicated, and each keeps its most common genes and DNA. TCRdb's processing, not the authors' own work, is the source of the V and J calls. Recorded for this sample are approximately 160,000 distinct CDR3 sequences; 25% to 35% of them occurred a single time. The ten largest make up about 1.6% of the sample.

The trim is 3 bases for V and 4 bases for J, with a gap of 13 bases between the germline ends. Looking up the germline V gene (reference sequence) yields CDR1 LGHDT and CDR2 YNNKEL. The CDR3, cysteine through phenylalanine, is 16 amino acids long. Only the CDR3 region is kept as DNA, spanning 48 bases read in frame from base 1. This clonotype originated in a girl aged 5-17 years with multiple sclerosis. The sequenced material came from blood. Recombination joined TRBV3-1 with TRBJ2-6, with the D segment identity uncertain. The CDR3 protein sequence reads: CASSHYSGAGANVLTF. The DNA sequence is TGTGCCAGCAGCCATTATTCCGGCGCCGGGGCCAACGTCCTGACTTTC.